This T cell receptor (beta chain) was retrieved from a study of CD8+ T cells in alopecia areata. Looking at the study overall: Twice a day, 5 to 10 mg of oral tofacitinib was administered to treated patients. Study-level points and caveats: Scalp samples also yield sequences from resident alphabeta T cells of normal skin. Both scalp clonality and the expanded CD8+ clones among the top 100 showed a significant decrease with tofacitinib. Among patients, TCR sharing was less clear than in mice, a difference possibly due in part to HLA diversity in the patient population.

cDNA reverse transcribed from extracted RNA served as the sequencing template. Produced via immunoSEQ multiplex PCR; TCRdb's table is partial and in-frame only. The sample records under 250,000 clones, around three fifths being singletons. CDR3 length: 13 residues. Per the germline V gene, CDR1 is MGHRA and CDR2 is YSYEKL. The trim removed 1 base at V and 6 bases at J, leaving 2 bases unmatched. Treatment reported: oral pan-JAK inhibitor, 5-10 mg twice daily. As concerns this clone: Its antigen is currently unknown.

Sequencing used CD4+ T cells sorted from blood, obtained at week 4, from a patient treated with tofacitinib. The TCR sequence derives from a human donor with alopecia areata. The chain combines TRBV4-1 with TRBJ1-2; 7 bases map to TRBD1. The CDR3 loop reads CASSQGQGNGYTF. The CDR3 region has the DNA TGCGCCAGCAGCCAAGGACAGGGCAATGGCTACACCTTC.